This record covers a single T cell receptor beta chain. Its antigen is not identified. This sample is part of a study of beta chain features in type 1 diabetes. On the study more broadly: Healthy donors and patients had similar age, gender and cell yields.

What was sequenced were expressed TCRB transcripts, since all of the isolated RNA had been reverse transcribed. Assay: immunoSEQ multiplex PCR; the TCRdb copy retains only in-frame clones and omits some. The sample holds 300,000 to 400,000 clones, over 8.5% seen once. Study-level findings and limits: Researchers reported that naive, central memory and Treg TCRB repertoires appeared more similar in patients than in healthy donors. All four CD4+ subsets from Type 1 diabetes patients carried moderately but significantly shorter TCRB CDR3s. It was not settled here whether HLA type affects TCRB rearrangement. High-TCR-expressing cells could be over-represented by cDNA sequencing.

V lost 2 bases to trimming and J lost 7 bases, with 20 bases between them. The CDR3 contains 17 residues. Germline CDR1 SEHNR, CDR2 FQNEAQ (reference sequence). This rearrangement joins TRBV7-9 to TRBJ1-4; D might be TRBD1 (5 bases). The sequenced sample was central memory CD4+ T cells from blood. The receptor was derived from a man aged 25-45 years with type 1 diabetes. CDR3 DNA sequence: TGTGCCAGCAGCTTAAACGGGCGCGGGGGAAGTGGTGAAAAACTGTTTTTT. This translates into CASSLNGRGGSGEKLFF.